This record looks at one T cell receptor (beta chain) sequence and its context. Its target is unknown. Primers included in the PCR were 60 Vbeta and 13 Jbeta primers. Profiled with immunoSEQ multiplex PCR; TCRdb holds only in-frame clones, not every one. The sample records 150,000 to 200,000 clones, about 73% being singletons. This entry is derived from a study of cytomegalovirus exposure and HLA in healthy donors. Overall study: Inside one of the first data releases sat around 86 million unique TCRs taken from HLA-typed donors.

Regarding the study as a whole: In a later analysis, HLA-associated beta chains showed higher expansion and lower generation probabilities than comparable chains. The authors confirmed in vitro that a few CMV-associated chains were specific for CMV antigens.

Sequenced material: PBMCs. The clonotype was recovered from a woman in her fifties or sixties in good health and CMV-seropositive.

The CDR3 spells CASFGAGLTAFF. The DNA of the CDR3 is TGTGCCAGCTTTGGCGCGGGACTGACGGCTTTCTTT. This chain links TRBV2 with TRBJ1-1; a possible D gene is TRBD1 (5 bases). V dropped 8 bases and J dropped 11 bases, with 18 bases sitting between them. The CDR3 extends over 12 amino acids. CDR1 and CDR2 from the germline V gene are SNHLY and FYNNEI.